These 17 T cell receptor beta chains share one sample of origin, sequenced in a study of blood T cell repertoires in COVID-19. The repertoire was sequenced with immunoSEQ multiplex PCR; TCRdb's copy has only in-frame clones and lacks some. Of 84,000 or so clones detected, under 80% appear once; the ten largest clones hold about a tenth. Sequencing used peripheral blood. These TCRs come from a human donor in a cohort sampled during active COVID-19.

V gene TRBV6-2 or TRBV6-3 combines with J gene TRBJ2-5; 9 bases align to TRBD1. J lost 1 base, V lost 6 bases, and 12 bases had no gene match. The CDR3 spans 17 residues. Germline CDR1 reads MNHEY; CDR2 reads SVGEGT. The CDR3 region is CASSQGQGGGFQETQYF. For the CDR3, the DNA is TGTGCCAGCAGCCAGGGACAGGGTGGGGGATTCCAAGAGACCCAGTACTTC.

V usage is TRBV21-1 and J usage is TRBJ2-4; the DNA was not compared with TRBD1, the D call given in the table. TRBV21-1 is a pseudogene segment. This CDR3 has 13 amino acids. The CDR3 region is CASSRQFKNIQYF. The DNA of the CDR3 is TGTGCCAGCAGCAGGCAGTTCAAAAACATTCAGTACTTC.

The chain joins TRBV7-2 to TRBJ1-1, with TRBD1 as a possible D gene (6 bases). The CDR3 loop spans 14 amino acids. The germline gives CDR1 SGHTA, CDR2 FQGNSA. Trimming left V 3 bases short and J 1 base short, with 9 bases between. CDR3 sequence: CASSFLQGNTEAFF. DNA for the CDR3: TGTGCCAGCAGCTTTCTACAGGGGAACACTGAAGCTTTCTTT. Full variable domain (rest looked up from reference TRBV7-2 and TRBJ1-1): GAGVSQSPSNKVTEKGKDVELRCDPISGHTALYWYRQSLGQGLEFLIYFQGNSAPDKSGLPSDRFSAERTGGSVSTLTIQRTQQEDSAVYLCASSFLQGNTEAFFGQGTRLTVV.

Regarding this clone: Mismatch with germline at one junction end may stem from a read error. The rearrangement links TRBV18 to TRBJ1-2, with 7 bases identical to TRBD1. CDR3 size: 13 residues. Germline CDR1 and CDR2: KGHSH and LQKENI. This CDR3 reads CASSPDAARQGFF. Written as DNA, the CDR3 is TGTGCCAGCTCACCAGACGCTGCAAGACAGGGCTTCTTC.

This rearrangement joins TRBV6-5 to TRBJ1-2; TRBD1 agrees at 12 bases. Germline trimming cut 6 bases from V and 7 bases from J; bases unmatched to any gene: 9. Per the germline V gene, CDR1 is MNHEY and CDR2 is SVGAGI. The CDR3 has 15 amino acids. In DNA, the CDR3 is TGTGCCAGCAGGAACCCGGGACAGGGGGCGAGTGGCTACACCTTC. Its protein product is CASRNPGQGASGYTF.

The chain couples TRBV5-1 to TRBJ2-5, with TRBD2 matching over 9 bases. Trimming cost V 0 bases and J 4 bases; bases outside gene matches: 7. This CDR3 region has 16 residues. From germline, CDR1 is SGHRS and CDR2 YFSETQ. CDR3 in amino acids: CASSLVPAGGGETQYF. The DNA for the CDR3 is TGCGCCAGCAGCTTGGTACCAGCGGGGGGCGGAGAGACCCAGTACTTC.

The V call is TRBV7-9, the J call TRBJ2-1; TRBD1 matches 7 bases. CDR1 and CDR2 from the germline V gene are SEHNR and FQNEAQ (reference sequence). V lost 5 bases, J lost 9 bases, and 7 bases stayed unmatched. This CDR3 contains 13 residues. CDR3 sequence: CASSTGTVGEQFF. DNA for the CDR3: TGTGCCAGCAGCACTGGGACAGTCGGTGAGCAGTTCTTC.

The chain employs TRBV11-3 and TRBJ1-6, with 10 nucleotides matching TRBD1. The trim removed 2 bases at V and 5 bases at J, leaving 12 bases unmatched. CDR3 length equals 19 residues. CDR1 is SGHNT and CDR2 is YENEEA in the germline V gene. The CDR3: CASSLSGTGDLLHNSPLHF. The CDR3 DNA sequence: TGTGCCAGCAGCTTATCCGGGACAGGGGATTTGCTGCATAATTCACCCCTCCACTTT.

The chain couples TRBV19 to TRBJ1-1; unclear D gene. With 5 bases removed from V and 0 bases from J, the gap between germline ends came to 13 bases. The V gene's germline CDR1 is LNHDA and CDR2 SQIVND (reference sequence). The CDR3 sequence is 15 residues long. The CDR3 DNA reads TGTGCCAGTAGTCCGGAGGGAGGGCTGAACACTGAAGCTTTCTTT. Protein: CASSPEGGLNTEAFF.

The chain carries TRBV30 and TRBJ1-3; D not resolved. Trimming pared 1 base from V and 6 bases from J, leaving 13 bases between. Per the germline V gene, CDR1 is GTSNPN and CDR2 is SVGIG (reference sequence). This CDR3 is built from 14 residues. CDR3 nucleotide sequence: TGTGCCTGGAGTGCCCCCGGGAGGACAAACACCATATATTTT. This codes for CAWSAPGRTNTIYF.

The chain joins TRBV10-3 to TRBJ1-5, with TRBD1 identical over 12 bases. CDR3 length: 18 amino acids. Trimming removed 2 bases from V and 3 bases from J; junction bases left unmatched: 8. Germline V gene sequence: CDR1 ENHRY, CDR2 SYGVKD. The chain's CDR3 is CAISEPPGQGASNQPQHF. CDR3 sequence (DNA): TGTGCCATCAGTGAGCCCCCGGGACAGGGGGCTTCCAATCAGCCCCAGCATTTT.

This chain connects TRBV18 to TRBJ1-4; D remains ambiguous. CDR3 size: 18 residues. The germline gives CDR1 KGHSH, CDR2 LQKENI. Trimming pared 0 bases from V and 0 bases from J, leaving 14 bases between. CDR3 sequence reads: CASSPPGRDSATNEKLFF. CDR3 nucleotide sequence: TGTGCCAGCTCACCACCTGGCCGGGATTCGGCAACTAATGAAAAACTGTTTTTT.

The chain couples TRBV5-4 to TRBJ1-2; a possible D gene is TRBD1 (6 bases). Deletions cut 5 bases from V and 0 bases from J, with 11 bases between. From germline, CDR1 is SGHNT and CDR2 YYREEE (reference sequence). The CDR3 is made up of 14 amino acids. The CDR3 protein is CASRPGQTNYGYTF. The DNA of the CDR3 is TGTGCCAGCAGACCCGGACAGACTAACTATGGCTACACCTTC. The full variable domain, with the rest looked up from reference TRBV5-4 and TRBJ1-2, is ETGVTQSPTHLIKTRGQQVTLRCSSQSGHNTVSWYQQALGQGPQFIFQYYREEENGRGNFPPRFSGLQFPNYSSELNVNALELDDSALYLCASRPGQTNYGYTFGSGTRLTVV.

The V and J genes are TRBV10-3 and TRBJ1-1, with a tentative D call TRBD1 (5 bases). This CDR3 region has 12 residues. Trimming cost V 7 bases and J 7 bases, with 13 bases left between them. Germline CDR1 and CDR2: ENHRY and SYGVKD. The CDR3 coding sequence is TGTGCCATCACGGCGGAGGGGATTGAAGCTTTCTTT. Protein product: CAITAEGIEAFF.

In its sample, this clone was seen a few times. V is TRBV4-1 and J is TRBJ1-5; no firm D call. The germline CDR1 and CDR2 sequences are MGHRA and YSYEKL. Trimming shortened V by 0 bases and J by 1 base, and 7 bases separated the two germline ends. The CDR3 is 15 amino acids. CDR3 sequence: CASSQDIQSNQPQHF. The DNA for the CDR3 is TGCGCCAGCAGCCAAGATATACAAAGCAATCAGCCCCAGCATTTT.

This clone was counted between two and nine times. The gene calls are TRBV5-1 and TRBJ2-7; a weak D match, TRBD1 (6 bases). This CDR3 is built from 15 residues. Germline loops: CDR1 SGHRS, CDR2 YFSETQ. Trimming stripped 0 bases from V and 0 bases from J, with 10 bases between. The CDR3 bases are TGCGCCAGCAGCTTGGGCCAGGGGAACTCCTACGAGCAGTACTTC. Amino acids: CASSLGQGNSYEQYF. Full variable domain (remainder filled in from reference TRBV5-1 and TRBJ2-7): KAGVTQTPRYLIKTRGQQVTLSCSPISGHRSVSWYQQTPGQGLQFLFEYFSETQRNKGNFPGRFSGRQFSNSRSEMNVSTLELGDSALYLCASSLGQGNSYEQYFGPGTRLTVT.

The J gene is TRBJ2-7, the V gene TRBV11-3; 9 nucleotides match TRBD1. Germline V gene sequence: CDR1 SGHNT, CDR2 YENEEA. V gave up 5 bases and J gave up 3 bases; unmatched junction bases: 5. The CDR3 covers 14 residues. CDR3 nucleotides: TGTGCCAGCAGCCCCGGGGGACAGGGCTACGAGCAGTACTTC. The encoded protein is CASSPGGQGYEQYF. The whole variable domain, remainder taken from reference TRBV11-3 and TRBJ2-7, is EAGVVQSPRYKIIEKKQPVAFWCNPISGHNTLYWYLQNLGQGPELLIRYENEEAVDDSQLPKDRFSAERLKGVDSTLKIQPAELGDSAVYLCASSPGGQGYEQYFGPGTRLTVT.